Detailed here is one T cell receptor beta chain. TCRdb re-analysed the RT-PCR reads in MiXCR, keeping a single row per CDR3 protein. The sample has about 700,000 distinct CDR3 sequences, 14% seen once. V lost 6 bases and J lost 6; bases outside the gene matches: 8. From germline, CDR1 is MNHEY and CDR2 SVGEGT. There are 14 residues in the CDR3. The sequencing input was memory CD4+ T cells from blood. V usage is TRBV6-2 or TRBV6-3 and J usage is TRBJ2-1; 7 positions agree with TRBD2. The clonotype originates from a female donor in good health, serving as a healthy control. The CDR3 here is CASRPSGNPNEQFF. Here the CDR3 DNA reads TGTGCCAGCAGGCCGAGCGGGAACCCCAATGAGCAGTTCTTC.